This TCR beta chain came from a study of graft-versus-host responses after intestinal transplantation. As for the study in general: Recipients had transplants, and these were multivisceral, liver-intestinal, or isolated intestinal. All of the recipients had induction that used anti-thymocyte globulin, then tacrolimus and steroids for around three years.

This CDR3 spans 17 amino acids. V shed 3 bases and J 3 bases; nucleotides not matched to a gene: 14. CDR1 and CDR2 (germline): SGHRS, YFSETQ. Generated by immunoSEQ multiplex PCR, the TCRdb table keeps only in-frame clones and is missing some. This repertoire shows some 24,000 clones, 70% to 90% found once; its top ten account for under 1%. The sequence was obtained from a human patient who received an intestinal transplant, so some T cells may come from the graft donor. The chain is built from TRBV5-1 and TRBJ2-7; 8 nucleotides line up with TRBD1. The sequencing used PBMCs, collected roughly 450 days after intestinal transplant. The DNA of the CDR3 is TGCGCCAGCAGCTCCAACGGACAGGGATTAAGGGACTACGAGCAGTACTTC. It encodes CASSSNGQGLRDYEQYF.